This T cell receptor (beta chain) came from a study of T cells in Graves' hyperthyroidism and ophthalmopathy. Study results and caveats: The model identified upcoming ophthalmopathy a median approximately six months ahead of onset.

This CDR3 contains 11 residues. Germline V lookup: CDR1 MDHEN, CDR2 SYDVKM. V lost 3 bases and J lost 2, with 0 bases in between. This clonotype was picked up many times. What it binds is unknown. RNA transcripts yielded amplified TCR beta CDR3 regions. The HTBI primer set was used in a first-round RT-PCR of the TCR CDR3. TCRdb recomputed calls from the multiplex PCR reads with MiXCR, one row per CDR3 protein. The sample has a few hundred thousand distinct CDR3 sequences, less than 15% seen once; the top ten hold 9.2%. Diagnosis of hyperthyroidism was new in patients aged 18 to 65, and its duration was under 2 months. Exclusions: uncontrolled infection, other autoimmune disease, pregnancy, lactation. Each diagnosis drew on symptoms, thyroxine, TRAb, thyroid ultrasound and orbital computed tomography findings.

J is TRBJ2-3 and V is TRBV28; D not certain. The receptor's source is a young woman with Graves' hyperthyroidism. Sequencing used blood. In DNA form, the CDR3 reads TGTGCCAGCAGTTTCACAGATACGCAGTATTTT. Translating it yields CASSFTDTQYF.